This TCR beta chain was recovered during a study of CD8 T cells in Susac syndrome. This clonotype was observed a single time. The CDR3 loop spans 16 amino acids. Germline CDR1 reads SGHAT; CDR2 reads FQNNGV. With 1 base removed from V and 5 bases from J, the gap between germline ends came to 17 bases. RNA was extracted with the RNeasy kit, and a quantity of roughly 0.45 to 1 ug was reverse transcribed using random hexamers. TCRdb independently ran MiXCR on the immunoSEQ multiplex PCR reads; one entry per CDR3 protein. Of some 260,000 distinct CDR3 sequences in the sample, about 88% were seen once. The chain recombines TRBV11-2 with TRBJ2-5, with D perhaps given as TRBD1 or TRBD2 (5 bases each). The sequence was obtained from a human donor with multiple sclerosis. Sequenced: CD8+ T cells from PBMCs. The CDR3 loop is CASSLVPQGVLETQYF. The CDR3 DNA is TGTGCCAGCAGCTTAGTCCCGCAGGGAGTCTTGGAGACCCAGTACTTC.